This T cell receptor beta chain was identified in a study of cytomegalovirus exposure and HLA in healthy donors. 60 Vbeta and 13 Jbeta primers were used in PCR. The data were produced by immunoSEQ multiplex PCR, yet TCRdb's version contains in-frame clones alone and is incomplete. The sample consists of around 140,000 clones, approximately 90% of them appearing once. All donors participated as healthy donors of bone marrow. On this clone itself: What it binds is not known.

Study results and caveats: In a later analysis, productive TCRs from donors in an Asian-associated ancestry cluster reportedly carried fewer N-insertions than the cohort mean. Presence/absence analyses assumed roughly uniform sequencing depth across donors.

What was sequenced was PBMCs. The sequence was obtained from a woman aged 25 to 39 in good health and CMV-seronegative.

The CDR3 DNA is TGTGCCAGCAGCCTGGGCGAATCTGGAAACACCATATATTTT. The encoded protein is CASSLGESGNTIYF. The chain has TRBV4-2 and TRBJ1-3; no firm D call. Germline CDR1 and CDR2: LGHNA and YNFKEQ. The V end was cut by 4 bases, the J end by 1 base, with 8 bases between. CDR3 length: 14 residues.